Included here is one T cell receptor beta chain sequence, with context. The data were obtained in a study of blood T cell repertoires in COVID-19. Study at large: COVID-19 samples collected from the United States, Italy and Spain covered acute and convalescent phases.

The CDR3 sequence is 16 residues long. Trimming removed 5 bases at V and 8 bases at J, with 24 bases between. The germline gives CDR1 SEHNR, CDR2 FQNEAQ (reference sequence). The repertoire was sequenced with immunoSEQ multiplex PCR; TCRdb's copy has only in-frame clones and lacks some. The table lists 200,000 to 300,000 clones, 80% to 95% of them singletons, with just over 2.5% in the top ten. Sequences were obtained from peripheral blood. The sequence came from a person under 30 with COVID-19, enrolled during active disease. The chain links TRBV7-9 to TRBJ1-2; D is uncertain. Here the CDR3 DNA reads TGTGCCAGCAGCCCCACCTGGGAAGGAGGCGGTAGGGGCTACACCTTC. Protein: CASSPTWEGGGRGYTF.